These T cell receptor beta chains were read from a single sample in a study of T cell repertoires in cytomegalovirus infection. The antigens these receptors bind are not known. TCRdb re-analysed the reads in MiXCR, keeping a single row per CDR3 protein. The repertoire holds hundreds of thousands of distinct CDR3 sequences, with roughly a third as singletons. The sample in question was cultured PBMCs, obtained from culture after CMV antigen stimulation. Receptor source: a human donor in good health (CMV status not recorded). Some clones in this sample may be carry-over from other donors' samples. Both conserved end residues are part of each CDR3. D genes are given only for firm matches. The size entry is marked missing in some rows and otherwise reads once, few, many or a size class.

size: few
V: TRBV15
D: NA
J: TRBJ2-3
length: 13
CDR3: CATSRGGPDTQYF
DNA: TGTGCCACCAGCAGAGGCGGGCCAGATACGCAGTATTTT

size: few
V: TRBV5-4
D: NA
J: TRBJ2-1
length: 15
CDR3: CASSLRLTWGNEQFF
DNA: TGTGCCAGCAGCTTGAGACTCACTTGGGGCAATGAGCAGTTCTTC

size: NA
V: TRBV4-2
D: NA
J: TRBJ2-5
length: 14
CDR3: CASSQRDYQETQYF
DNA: TGTGCCAGCAGCCAACGGGACTACCAAGAGACCCAGTACTTC

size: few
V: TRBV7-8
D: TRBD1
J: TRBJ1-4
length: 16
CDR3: CASSFQPGQLNEKLFF
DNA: TGTGCCAGCAGCTTCCAACCGGGACAGCTTAATGAAAAACTGTTTTTT

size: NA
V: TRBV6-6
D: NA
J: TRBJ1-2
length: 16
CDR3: CASRSLGGRDDYGYTF
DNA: TGTGCCAGCAGGTCTCTAGGCGGACGGGACGACTATGGCTACACCTTC

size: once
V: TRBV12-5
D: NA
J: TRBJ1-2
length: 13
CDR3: CASGLVPGNGYTF
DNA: TGTGCTAGTGGTTTGGTACCAGGGAATGGCTACACCTTC

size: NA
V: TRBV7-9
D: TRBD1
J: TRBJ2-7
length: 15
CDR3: CASSIYGTDSYEQYF
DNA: TGTGCCAGCAGCATTTACGGGACAGATTCCTACGAGCAGTACTTC

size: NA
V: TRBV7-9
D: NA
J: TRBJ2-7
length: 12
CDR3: CASSPGGHEQYF
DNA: TGTGCCAGCAGCCCCGGGGGCCACGAGCAGTACTTC

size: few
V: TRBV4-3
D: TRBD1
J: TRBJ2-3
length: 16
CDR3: CASSASGTGGTDTQYF
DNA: TGCGCCAGCAGCGCCTCCGGGACAGGGGGCACAGATACGCAGTATTTT

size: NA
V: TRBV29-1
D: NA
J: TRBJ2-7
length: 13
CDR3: CSVKEGPTYEQYF
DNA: TGCAGCGTTAAGGAAGGACCCACCTACGAGCAGTACTTC

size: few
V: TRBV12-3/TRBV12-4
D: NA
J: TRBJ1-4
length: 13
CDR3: CASSRDRNDLLFF
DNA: TGTGCCAGCAGTCGTGACAGGAATGATCTTTTGTTTTTT

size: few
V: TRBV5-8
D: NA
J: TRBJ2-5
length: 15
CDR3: CASSLDGGPGGTQYF
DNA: TGTGCCAGCAGCTTGGATGGCGGACCCGGAGGGACCCAGTACTTC

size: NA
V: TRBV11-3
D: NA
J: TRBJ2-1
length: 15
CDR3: CASSPQGGLLNEQFF
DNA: TGTGCCAGCAGCCCACAGGGTGGGCTCCTTAATGAGCAGTTCTTC

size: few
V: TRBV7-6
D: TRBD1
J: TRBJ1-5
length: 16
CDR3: CASSSKRTGVERPQHF
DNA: TGTGCCAGCAGCTCAAAAAGGACAGGGGTTGAGCGGCCCCAGCATTTT

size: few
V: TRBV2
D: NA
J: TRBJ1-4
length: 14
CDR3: CASSLMGGDEKLFF
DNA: TGTGCCAGCAGCCTGATGGGAGGGGATGAAAAACTGTTTTTT

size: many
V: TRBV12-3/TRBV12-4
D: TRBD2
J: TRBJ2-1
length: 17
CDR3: CASSLGSGSGGPNEQFF
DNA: TGTGCCAGCAGCCTCGGATCCGGTAGCGGGGGGCCGAATGAGCAGTTCTTC

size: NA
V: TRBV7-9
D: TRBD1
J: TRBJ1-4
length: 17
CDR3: CASSLAGRGRPNEKLFF
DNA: TGTGCCAGCAGCTTAGCTGGGAGGGGGCGACCTAATGAAAAACTGTTTTTT

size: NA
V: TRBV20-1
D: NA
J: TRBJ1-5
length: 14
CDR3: CSARVPGSNQPQHF
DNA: TGCAGTGCTAGAGTTCCCGGGAGCAATCAGCCCCAGCATTTT

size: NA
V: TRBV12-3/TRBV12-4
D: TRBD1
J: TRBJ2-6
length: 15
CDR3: CASRQGATGANVLTF
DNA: TGTGCCAGTAGACAGGGGGCAACTGGGGCCAACGTCCTGACTTTC

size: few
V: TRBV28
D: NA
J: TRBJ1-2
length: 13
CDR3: CASSLSRADGYTF
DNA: TGTGCCAGCAGTTTATCCCGGGCCGATGGCTACACCTTC

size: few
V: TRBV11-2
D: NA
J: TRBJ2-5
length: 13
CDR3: CASSSQGGQTQYF
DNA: TGTGCCAGCAGCTCTCAAGGGGGACAGACCCAGTACTTC

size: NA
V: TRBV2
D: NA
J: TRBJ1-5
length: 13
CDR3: CASRGQTNQPQHF
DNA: TGTGCCAGCAGAGGACAGACCAATCAGCCCCAGCATTTT

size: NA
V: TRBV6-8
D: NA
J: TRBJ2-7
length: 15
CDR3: CASSYGQGFFYEQYF
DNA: TGTGCCAGCAGTTACGGGCAGGGCTTTTTTTACGAGCAGTACTTC

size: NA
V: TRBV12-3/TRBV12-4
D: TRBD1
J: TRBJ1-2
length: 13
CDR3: CASTTGGGYGYTF
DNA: TGTGCCAGCACCACAGGGGGCGGCTATGGCTACACCTTC

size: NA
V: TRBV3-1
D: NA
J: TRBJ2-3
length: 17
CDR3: CASSQDRASAGTDTQYF
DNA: TGTGCCAGCAGCCAAGATCGGGCCAGCGCCGGGACAGATACGCAGTATTTT

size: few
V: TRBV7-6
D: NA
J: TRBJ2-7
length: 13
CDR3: CASSISGTYEQYF
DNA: TGTGCCAGCAGCATTAGCGGAACTTACGAGCAGTACTTC

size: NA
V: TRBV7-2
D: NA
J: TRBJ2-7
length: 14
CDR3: CASSLARSAYEQYF
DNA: TGTGCCAGCAGCTTAGCGCGAAGCGCCTACGAGCAGTACTTC

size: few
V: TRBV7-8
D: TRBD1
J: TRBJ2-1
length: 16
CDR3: CASSPFSDRGLNEQFF
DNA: TGTGCCAGCAGTCCCTTTTCGGACAGGGGGCTCAATGAGCAGTTCTTC

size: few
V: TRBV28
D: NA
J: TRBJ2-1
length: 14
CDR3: CASSRQGEYNEQFF
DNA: TGTGCCAGCAGTCGCCAGGGTGAATACAATGAGCAGTTCTTC

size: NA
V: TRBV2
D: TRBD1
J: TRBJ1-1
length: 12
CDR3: CASSGGTAEAFF
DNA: TGTGCCAGCAGTGGCGGGACAGCGGAAGCTTTCTTT

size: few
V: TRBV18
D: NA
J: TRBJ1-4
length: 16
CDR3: CASSPVVTDRVEKLFF
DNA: TGTGCCAGCTCACCAGTAGTGACAGACCGGGTCGAAAAACTGTTTTTT

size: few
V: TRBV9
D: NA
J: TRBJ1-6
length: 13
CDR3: CASSVDWNSPLHF
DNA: TGTGCCAGCAGCGTAGACTGGAATTCACCCCTCCACTTT

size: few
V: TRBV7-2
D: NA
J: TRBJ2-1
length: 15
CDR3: CASSLAFGLRNEQFF
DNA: TGTGCCAGCAGCTTAGCGTTTGGGTTACGCAATGAGCAGTTCTTC

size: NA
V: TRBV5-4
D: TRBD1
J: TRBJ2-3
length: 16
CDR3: CASSSRQGPSTDTQYF
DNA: TGTGCCAGCAGCTCCCGACAGGGCCCCTCCACAGATACGCAGTATTTT

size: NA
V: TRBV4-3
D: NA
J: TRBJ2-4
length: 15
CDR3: CASSQAPQRGNIQYF
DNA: TGCGCCAGCAGCCAAGCACCTCAAAGGGGGAACATTCAGTACTTC

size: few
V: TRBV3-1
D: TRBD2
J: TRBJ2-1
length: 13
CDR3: CASSPLRGEGQFF
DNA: TGTGCCAGCAGCCCCCTTCGGGGGGAGGGCCAGTTCTTC

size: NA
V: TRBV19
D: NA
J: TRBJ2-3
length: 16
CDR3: CASRSFGTPDTDTQYF
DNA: TGTGCCAGTAGGTCCTTCGGGACCCCTGACACAGATACGCAGTATTTT

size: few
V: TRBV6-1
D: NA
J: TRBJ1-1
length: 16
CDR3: CASRNEWAYMNTEAFF
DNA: TGTGCCAGCAGGAACGAATGGGCTTACATGAACACTGAAGCTTTCTTT

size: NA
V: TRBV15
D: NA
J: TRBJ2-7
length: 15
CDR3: CATSRPGLTYYEQYF
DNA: TGTGCCACCAGCAGGCCCGGGCTCACCTATTACGAGCAGTACTTC

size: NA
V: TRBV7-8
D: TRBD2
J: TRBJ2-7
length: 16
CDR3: CASSFQREGQAYEQYF
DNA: TGTGCCAGCAGCTTTCAACGGGAGGGCCAGGCGTACGAGCAGTACTTC

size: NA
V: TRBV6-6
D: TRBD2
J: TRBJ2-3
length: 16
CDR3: CASSYSRPVAGDTQYF
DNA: TGTGCCAGCAGTTACTCGAGGCCCGTAGCGGGAGATACGCAGTATTTT

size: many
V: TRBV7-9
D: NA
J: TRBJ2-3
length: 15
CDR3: CASSFFEEPTDTQYF
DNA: TGTGCCAGCAGCTTTTTTGAGGAGCCCACAGATACGCAGTATTTT

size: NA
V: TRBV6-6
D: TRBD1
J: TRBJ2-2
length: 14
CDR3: CASSRDRVPGELFF
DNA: TGTGCCAGCAGCCGGGACAGGGTGCCCGGGGAGCTGTTTTTT

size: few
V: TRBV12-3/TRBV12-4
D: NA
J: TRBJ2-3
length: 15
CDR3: CASSPRAQRADTQYF
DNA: TGTGCCAGCAGTCCGAGGGCCCAGCGGGCAGATACGCAGTATTTT

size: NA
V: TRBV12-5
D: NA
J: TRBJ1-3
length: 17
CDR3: CASDEGGCLYSGNTIYF
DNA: TGTGCTAGTGATGAGGGGGGCTGCCTATACTCTGGAAACACCATATATTTT

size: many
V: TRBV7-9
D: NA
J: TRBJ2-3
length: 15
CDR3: CASSLGQSSTDTQYF
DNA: TGTGCCAGCAGCTTAGGGCAGAGTAGCACAGATACGCAGTATTTT

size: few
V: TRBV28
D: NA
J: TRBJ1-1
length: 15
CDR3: CASSLFGFMNTEAFF
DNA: TGTGCCAGCAGTTTATTCGGGTTCATGAACACTGAAGCTTTCTTT

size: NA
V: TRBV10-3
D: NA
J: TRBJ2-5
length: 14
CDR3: CAISERENQETQYF
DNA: TGTGCCATCAGTGAGCGGGAAAACCAAGAGACCCAGTACTTC

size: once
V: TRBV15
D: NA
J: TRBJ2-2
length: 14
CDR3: CATSKSSNTGELFF
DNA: TGTGCCACCAGCAAGAGCTCGAACACCGGGGAGCTGTTTTTT

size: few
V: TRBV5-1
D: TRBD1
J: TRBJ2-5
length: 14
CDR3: CASSSRGQEETQYF
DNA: TGCGCCAGCAGCTCAAGGGGGCAGGAAGAGACCCAGTACTTC

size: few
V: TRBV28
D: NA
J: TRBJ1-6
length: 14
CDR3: CASSFPGLQSPLHF
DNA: TGTGCCAGCAGTTTTCCGGGCTTGCAATCACCCCTCCACTTT

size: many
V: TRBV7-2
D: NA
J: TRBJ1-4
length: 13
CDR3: CASSLFSVQPLFF
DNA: TGTGCCAGCAGCTTATTTAGCGTGCAGCCACTGTTTTTT

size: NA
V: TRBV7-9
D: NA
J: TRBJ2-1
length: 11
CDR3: CASSLGVSQFF
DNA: TGTGCCAGCAGCTTAGGGGTATCACAGTTCTTC

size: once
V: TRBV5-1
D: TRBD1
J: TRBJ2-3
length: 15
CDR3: CASSLYQGATDTQYF
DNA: TGCGCCAGCAGCTTGTACCAGGGGGCCACAGATACGCAGTATTTT

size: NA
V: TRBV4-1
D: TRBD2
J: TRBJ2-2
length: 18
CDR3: CASSQEGTSGGKTGELFF
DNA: TGCGCCAGCAGCCAAGAGGGGACTAGCGGGGGGAAGACCGGGGAGCTGTTTTTT

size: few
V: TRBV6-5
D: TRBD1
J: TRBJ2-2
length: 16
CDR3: CASTYGDSANTGELFF
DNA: TGTGCCAGCACTTACGGGGACAGCGCGAACACCGGGGAGCTGTTTTTT

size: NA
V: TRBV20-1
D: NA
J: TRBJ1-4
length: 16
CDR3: CSASGAGANWDEKLFF
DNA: TGCAGTGCTAGCGGGGCAGGGGCTAATTGGGATGAAAAACTGTTTTTT

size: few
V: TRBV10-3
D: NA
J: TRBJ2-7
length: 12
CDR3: CAISESDGEQYF
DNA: TGTGCCATCAGTGAGTCAGACGGGGAGCAGTACTTC

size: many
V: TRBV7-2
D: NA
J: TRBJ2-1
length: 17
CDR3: CASSLGLGGMRDNEQFF
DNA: TGTGCCAGCAGCTTGGGGCTGGGTGGGATGAGAGACAATGAGCAGTTCTTC

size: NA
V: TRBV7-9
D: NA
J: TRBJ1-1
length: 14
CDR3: CASSLVSGVTEAFF
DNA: TGTGCCAGCAGCTTAGTAAGCGGGGTTACTGAAGCTTTCTTT